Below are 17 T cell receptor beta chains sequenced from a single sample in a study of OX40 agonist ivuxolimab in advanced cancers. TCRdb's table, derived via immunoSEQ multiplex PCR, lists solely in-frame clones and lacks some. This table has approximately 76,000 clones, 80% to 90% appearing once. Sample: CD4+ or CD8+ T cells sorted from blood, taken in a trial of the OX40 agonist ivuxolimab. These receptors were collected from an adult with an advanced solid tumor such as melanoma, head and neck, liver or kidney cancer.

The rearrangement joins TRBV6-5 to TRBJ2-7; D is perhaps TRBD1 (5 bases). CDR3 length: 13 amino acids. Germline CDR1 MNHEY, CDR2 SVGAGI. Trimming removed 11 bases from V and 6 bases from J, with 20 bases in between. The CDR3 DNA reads TGTGCCTCCCAAGGAAGGGGTGTCCGCGAGCAGTACTTC. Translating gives CASQGRGVREQYF.

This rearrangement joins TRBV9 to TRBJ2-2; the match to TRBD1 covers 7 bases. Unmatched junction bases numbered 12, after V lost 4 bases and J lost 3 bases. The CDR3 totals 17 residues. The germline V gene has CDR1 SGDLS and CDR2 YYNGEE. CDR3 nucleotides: TGTGCCAGCAGCTCCCTTGATCCGGGACAGCACACCGGGGAGCTGTTTTTT. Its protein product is CASSSLDPGQHTGELFF.

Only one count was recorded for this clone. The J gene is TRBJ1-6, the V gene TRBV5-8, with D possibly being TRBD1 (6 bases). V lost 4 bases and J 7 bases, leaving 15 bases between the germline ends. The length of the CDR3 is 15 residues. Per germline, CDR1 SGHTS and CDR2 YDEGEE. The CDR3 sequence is CASSGNREWNSPLHF. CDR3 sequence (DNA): TGTGCCAGCAGCGGGAACAGGGAGTGGAATTCACCCCTCCACTTT.

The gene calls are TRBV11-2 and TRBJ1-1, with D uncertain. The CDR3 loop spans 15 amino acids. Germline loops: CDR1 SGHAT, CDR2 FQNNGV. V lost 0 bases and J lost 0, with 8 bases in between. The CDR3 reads CASSLEAGMNTEAFF. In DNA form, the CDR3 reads TGTGCCAGCAGCTTAGAGGCGGGTATGAACACTGAAGCTTTCTTT.

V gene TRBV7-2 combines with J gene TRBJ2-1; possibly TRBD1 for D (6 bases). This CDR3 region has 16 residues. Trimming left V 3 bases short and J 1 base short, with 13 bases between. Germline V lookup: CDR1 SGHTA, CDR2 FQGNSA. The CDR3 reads CASSFAGELSYNEQFF. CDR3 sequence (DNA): TGTGCCAGCAGCTTCGCAGGGGAGTTGTCCTACAATGAGCAGTTCTTC.

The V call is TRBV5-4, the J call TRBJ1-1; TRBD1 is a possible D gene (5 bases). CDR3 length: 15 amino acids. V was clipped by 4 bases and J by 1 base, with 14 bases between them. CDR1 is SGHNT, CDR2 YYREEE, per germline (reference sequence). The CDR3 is CASSLRGGSNTEAFF. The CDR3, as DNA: TGTGCCAGCAGCCTCCGGGGGGGGTCGAACACTGAAGCTTTCTTT. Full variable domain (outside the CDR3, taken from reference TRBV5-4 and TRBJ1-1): ETGVTQSPTHLIKTRGQQVTLRCSSQSGHNTVSWYQQALGQGPQFIFQYYREEENGRGNFPPRFSGLQFPNYSSELNVNALELDDSALYLCASSLRGGSNTEAFFGQGTRLTVV.

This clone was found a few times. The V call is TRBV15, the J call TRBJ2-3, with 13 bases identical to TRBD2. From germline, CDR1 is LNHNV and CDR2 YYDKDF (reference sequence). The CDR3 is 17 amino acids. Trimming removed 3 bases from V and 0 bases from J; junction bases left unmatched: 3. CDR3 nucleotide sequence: TGTGCCACCAGCAGGGGACTAGCGGGGTTTAGCACAGATACGCAGTATTTT. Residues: CATSRGLAGFSTDTQYF.

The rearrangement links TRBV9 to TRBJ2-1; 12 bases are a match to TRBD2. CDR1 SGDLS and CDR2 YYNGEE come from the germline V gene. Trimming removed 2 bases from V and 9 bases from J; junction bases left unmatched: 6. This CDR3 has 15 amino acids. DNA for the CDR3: TGTGCCAGCAGCGTCTACCTAGCGGGGGGGATTGAGCAGTTCTTC. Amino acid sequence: CASSVYLAGGIEQFF.

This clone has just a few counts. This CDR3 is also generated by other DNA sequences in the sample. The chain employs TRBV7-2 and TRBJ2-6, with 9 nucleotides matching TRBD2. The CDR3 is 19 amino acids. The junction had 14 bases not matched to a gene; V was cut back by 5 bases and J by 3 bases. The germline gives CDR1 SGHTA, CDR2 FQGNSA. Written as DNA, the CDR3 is TGTGCCAGCAGCATCTTCCCGCGGCGGGGGGGCGGTGGGGCCAACGTCCTGACTTTC. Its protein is CASSIFPRRGGGGANVLTF.

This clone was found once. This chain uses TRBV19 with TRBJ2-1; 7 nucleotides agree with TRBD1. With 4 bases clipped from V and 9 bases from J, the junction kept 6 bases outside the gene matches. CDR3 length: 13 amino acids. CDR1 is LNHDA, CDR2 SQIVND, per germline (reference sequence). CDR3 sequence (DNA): TGTGCCAGTAGTACGGACAGGCCGTTTGAGCAGTTCTTC. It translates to CASSTDRPFEQFF.

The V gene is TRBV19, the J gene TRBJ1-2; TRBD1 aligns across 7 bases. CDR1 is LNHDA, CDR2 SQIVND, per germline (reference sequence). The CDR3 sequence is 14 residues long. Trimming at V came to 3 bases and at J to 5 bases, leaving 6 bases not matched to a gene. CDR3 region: CASSIVQGIYGYTF. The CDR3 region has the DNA TGTGCCAGTAGTATTGTACAGGGGATATATGGCTACACCTTC.

The CDR3: CASKRTEHSNQPQHF. CDR3 nucleotides: TGTGCCAGCAAAAGGACAGAACATAGCAATCAGCCCCAGCATTTT. The V call is TRBV2, the J call TRBJ1-5; a weak D match, TRBD1 (6 bases). Trimming stripped 7 bases from V and 0 bases from J, with 13 bases between. Germline V CDR1 and CDR2: SNHLY, FYNNEI. This CDR3 contains 15 residues. Together with reference TRBV2 and TRBJ1-5, the CDR3 gives the full variable domain: EPEVTQTPSHQVTQMGQEVILRCVPISNHLYFYWYRQILGQKVEFLVSFYNNEISEKSEIFDDQFSVERPDGSNFTLKIRSTKLEDSAMYFCASKRTEHSNQPQHFGDGTRLSIL.

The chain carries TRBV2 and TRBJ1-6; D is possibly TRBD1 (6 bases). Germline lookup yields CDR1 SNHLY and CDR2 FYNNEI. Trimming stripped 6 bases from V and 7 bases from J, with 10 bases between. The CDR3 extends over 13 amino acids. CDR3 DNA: TGTGCCAGCAGGGCAACAGGGAATTCACCCCTCCACTTT. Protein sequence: CASRATGNSPLHF.

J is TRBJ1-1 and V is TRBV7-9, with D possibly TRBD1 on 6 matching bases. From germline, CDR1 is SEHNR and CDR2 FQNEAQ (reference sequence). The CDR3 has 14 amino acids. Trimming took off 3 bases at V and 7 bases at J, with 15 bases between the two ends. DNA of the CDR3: TGTGCCAGCAGCTTGACCCAAACACAGGGTGAAGCTTTCTTT. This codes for CASSLTQTQGEAFF.

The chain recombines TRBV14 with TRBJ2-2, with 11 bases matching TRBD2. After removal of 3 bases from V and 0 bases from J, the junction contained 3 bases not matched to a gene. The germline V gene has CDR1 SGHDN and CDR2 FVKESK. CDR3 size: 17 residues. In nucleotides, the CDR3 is TGTGCCAGCAGCCATAGGGGACTAGCGGCGAACACCGGGGAGCTGTTTTTT. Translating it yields CASSHRGLAANTGELFF.

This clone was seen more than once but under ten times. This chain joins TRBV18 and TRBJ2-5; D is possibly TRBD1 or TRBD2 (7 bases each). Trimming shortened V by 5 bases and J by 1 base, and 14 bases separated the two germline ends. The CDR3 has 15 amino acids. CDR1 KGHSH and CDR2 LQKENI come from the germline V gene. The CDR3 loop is CASSREGATQETQYF. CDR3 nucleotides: TGTGCCAGCTCAAGGGAGGGGGCTACCCAAGAGACCCAGTACTTC.

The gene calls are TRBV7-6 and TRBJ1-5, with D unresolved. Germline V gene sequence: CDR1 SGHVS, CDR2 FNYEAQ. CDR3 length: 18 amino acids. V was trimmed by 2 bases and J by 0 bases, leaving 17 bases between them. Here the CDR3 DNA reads TGTGCCAGCAGCTTAATGGCTCAAACCACTCATAGCAATCAGCCCCAGCATTTT. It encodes CASSLMAQTTHSNQPQHF.